A single sample gave rise to the 25 T cell receptor beta chains below, sequenced in a study of blood T cell repertoires in COVID-19 (dated by TCRdb to 2018 to 2020). The library relied on the immunoSEQ multiplex PCR assay. TCRdb re-hosts the immuneACCESS table, in-frame sequences only. Its copies lack some clones; in the studies checked, an unresolved V gene accounts for under half of them, and the cause for the rest is not known. In this sample the table shows about 40,000 clones, approximately 83% of which occur a single time. The top ten constitute less than 25% of the sample. Material for sequencing was peripheral blood. The receptors derive from a human donor with acute or convalescent COVID-19. The donor label of this sample is uncertain.

The chain has TRBV7-3 and TRBJ2-2, with TRBD1 matching over 7 bases. The J segment lost 5 bases and the V segment lost 2 bases, leaving 8 bases of the junction unmatched. Germline CDR1 reads SGHTA; CDR2 reads FQGTGA. The CDR3 sequence is 16 residues long. The CDR3 sequence is CASSLSARGSTGELFF. The CDR3 coding sequence is TGTGCCAGCAGCTTATCGGCCAGGGGGAGTACCGGGGAGCTGTTTTTT.

The V and J genes are TRBV28 and TRBJ1-6; TRBD1 agrees at 7 bases. This CDR3 is 19 amino acids long. V trimming: 4 bases; J trimming: 7 bases; junction bases outside the gene matches: 19. Germline CDR1 is MDHEN and CDR2 is SYDVKM. The CDR3 DNA reads as TGTGCCAGCAGTTCCGACGCGGCGACAGGGAGGTTTGAGAATTCACCCCTCCACTTT. This encodes CASSSDAATGRFENSPLHF. The entire variable domain, with the rest obtained from reference TRBV28 and TRBJ1-6, is as follows: DVKVTQSSRYLVKRTGEKVFLECVQDMDHENMFWYRQDPGLGLRLIYFSYDVKMKEKGDIPEGYSVSREKKERFSLILESASTNQTSMYLCASSSDAATGRFENSPLHFGNGTRLTVT.

The chain carries TRBV9 and TRBJ2-7, with 9 nucleotides matching TRBD2. The length of the CDR3 is 15 residues. CDR1 SGDLS and CDR2 YYNGEE come from the germline V gene. V shed 0 bases, J shed 6 bases, and the junction held 7 bases outside the gene matches. The CDR3 sequence: CASSVGLAAGGEQYF. The CDR3 DNA reads as TGTGCCAGCAGCGTAGGACTAGCGGCCGGTGGCGAGCAGTACTTC. Together with reference TRBV9 and TRBJ2-7, the CDR3 gives the full variable domain: DSGVTQTPKHLITATGQRVTLRCSPRSGDLSVYWYQQSLDQGLQFLIQYYNGEERAKGNILERFSAQQFPDLHSELNLSSLELGDSALYFCASSVGLAAGGEQYFGPGTRLTVT.

The chain employs TRBV7-2 and TRBJ1-1; 8 bases map to TRBD1. CDR1 is SGHTA and CDR2 is FQGNSA in the germline V gene. The CDR3 sequence is 15 residues long. V lost 5 bases, J lost 1 base, and 6 bases stayed unmatched. CDR3 residues: CASSLRQGRNTEAFF. In DNA, the CDR3 is TGTGCCAGCAGCCTAAGACAGGGGCGGAACACTGAAGCTTTCTTT.

The count of this clone is one. The chain couples TRBV6-1 to TRBJ2-3; 8 bases map to TRBD1. V dropped 2 bases and J dropped 4; count of bases not matched to a gene: 17. This CDR3 spans 19 amino acids. CDR1 and CDR2 (germline): MNHNS, SASEGT. CDR3 DNA: TGTGCCAGCAGTGAATGGGGACAGGCCACATTTCAAGTTTCAGATACGCAGTATTTT. Its translation is CASSEWGQATFQVSDTQYF.

This clone was seen a few times. The V call is TRBV9, the J call TRBJ1-1; 7 bases fit TRBD1. Germline V lookup: CDR1 SGDLS, CDR2 YYNGEE. The length of the CDR3 is 14 residues. Trimming at V came to 0 bases and at J to 6 bases, leaving 5 bases not matched to a gene. The CDR3 loop reads CASSVVQGDAEAFF. CDR3 in DNA: TGTGCCAGCAGCGTAGTTCAGGGGGACGCTGAAGCTTTCTTT.

V and J are TRBV28 and TRBJ1-1; 8 bases align to TRBD1. Germline V CDR1 and CDR2: MDHEN, SYDVKM. V lost 6 bases and J lost 6; bases outside the gene matches: 6. This CDR3 contains 13 residues. In nucleotides, the CDR3 is TGTGCCAGCAGAGACAGGGGCGTCCCTGAAGCTTTCTTT. Its translation is CASRDRGVPEAFF.

The chain carries TRBV7-9 and TRBJ2-1; D remains unclear. The CDR3 runs to 13 residues. Deletions cut 3 bases from V and 8 bases from J, with 11 bases between. Per the germline V gene, CDR1 is SEHNR and CDR2 is FQNEAQ (reference sequence). The DNA of the CDR3 is TGTGCCAGCAGCTTGATCGCGAGCGATGAGCAGTTCTTC. Protein product: CASSLIASDEQFF.

The V gene is TRBV12-3 or TRBV12-4, the J gene TRBJ2-5, with D possibly being TRBD2 (6 bases). Trimming stripped 7 bases from V and 4 bases from J, with 13 bases between. The CDR3 loop spans 13 amino acids. The chain's CDR3 is CASTSTAGETQYF. The CDR3 DNA is TGTGCCAGCACTTCGACAGCGGGAGAGACCCAGTACTTC.

This clone turned up a few times. DNA for the CDR3: TGCGCCAGCAGCCCCGGGAGAGCCTCAGATACGCAGTATTTT. Protein product: CASSPGRASDTQYF. V and J are TRBV5-1 and TRBJ2-3; TRBD2 might be the D (6 bases). This CDR3 is built from 14 residues. Trimming cost V 4 bases and J 4 bases, with 13 bases left between them. Germline CDR1 SGHRS, CDR2 YFSETQ. Combining the CDR3 with reference TRBV5-1 and TRBJ2-3 gives the whole variable domain KAGVTQTPRYLIKTRGQQVTLSCSPISGHRSVSWYQQTPGQGLQFLFEYFSETQRNKGNFPGRFSGRQFSNSRSEMNVSTLELGDSALYLCASSPGRASDTQYFGPGTRLTVL.

This chain links TRBV28 with TRBJ2-1, with a weak D call TRBD1 (6 bases). Trimming left V 6 bases short and J 6 bases short, with 21 bases between. Germline V gene sequence: CDR1 MDHEN, CDR2 SYDVKM. CDR3 length: 16 amino acids. CDR3 nucleotide sequence: TGTGCCAGCAGAGTTGGGACAAGGGGCGCGGGCAATGAGCAGTTCTTC. Translating gives CASRVGTRGAGNEQFF.

CDR3 protein: CASSYKPGSPGGLYTF. The CDR3 region has the DNA TGTGCCAGCAGTTACAAGCCAGGTAGCCCGGGGGGTCTCTACACCTTC. This sequence joins TRBV6-5 and TRBJ1-2, with a weak D call TRBD1 (5 bases). Between the trimmed V and J ends, which lost 2 bases and 10 bases, there was a span of 23 bases. Looked up from germline, CDR1 is MNHEY and CDR2 is SVGAGI. This CDR3 region has 16 residues.

The chain joins TRBV28 to TRBJ2-2; TRBD2 aligns across 9 bases. Germline assignment: CDR1 MDHEN and CDR2 SYDVKM. The trim removed 2 bases at V and 5 bases at J, leaving 12 bases unmatched. This CDR3 has 18 amino acids. Written as DNA, the CDR3 is TGTGCCAGCAGTTTAATAGCGGGAGTTGGGGTTGGGACCGGGGAGCTGTTTTTT. It is translated as CASSLIAGVGVGTGELFF.

V gene TRBV9 combines with J gene TRBJ2-3, with 9 bases aligning to TRBD2. V shed 0 bases, J shed 6 bases, and the junction held 11 bases outside the gene matches. The CDR3 totals 17 residues. Germline loops: CDR1 SGDLS, CDR2 YYNGEE. The CDR3 loop reads CASSVAAGSGGQDTQYF. The CDR3 DNA sequence: TGTGCCAGCAGCGTAGCAGCGGGTAGCGGGGGACAGGATACGCAGTATTTT.

The V gene is TRBV28, the J gene TRBJ1-2; TRBD1 agrees at 8 bases. V shed 6 bases and J 4 bases; nucleotides not matched to a gene: 13. CDR1 is MDHEN, CDR2 SYDVKM, per germline. The CDR3 contains 16 residues. The CDR3 loop reads CASSPGGRDRLYGYTF. The DNA of the CDR3 is TGTGCCAGCAGCCCAGGGGGCCGGGACAGACTCTATGGCTACACCTTC.

The V call is TRBV28, the J call TRBJ1-4; 8 bases fit TRBD1. Per germline, CDR1 MDHEN and CDR2 SYDVKM. The CDR3 loop spans 16 amino acids. The V gene end was trimmed by 6 bases and the J gene end by 4 bases; junction bases not matched to a gene: 10. CDR3 residues: CASRGDQGAGNEKLFF. CDR3 coding DNA: TGTGCCAGCAGGGGAGACCAGGGGGCGGGTAATGAAAAACTGTTTTTT.

V gene TRBV29-1 combines with J gene TRBJ2-1; 14 bases match TRBD2. CDR1 SQVTM and CDR2 ANQGSEA come from the germline V gene. This CDR3 has 14 amino acids. Trimming cost V 7 bases and J 9 bases; bases outside gene matches: 8. The CDR3 region is CSGQTSGGVGEQFF. In DNA form, the CDR3 reads TGCAGCGGTCAGACTAGCGGGGGGGTAGGTGAGCAGTTCTTC.

The chain is built from TRBV30 and TRBJ2-2; 8 bases are shared with TRBD1. From germline, CDR1 is GTSNPN and CDR2 SVGIG (reference sequence). With 7 bases clipped from V and 4 bases from J, the junction kept 11 bases outside the gene matches. The length of the CDR3 is 15 residues. The CDR3 sequence is CASAIGTGSTGELFF. CDR3 nucleotides: TGTGCCTCAGCAATTGGGACAGGAAGCACCGGGGAGCTGTTTTTT.

The chain links TRBV12-3 or TRBV12-4 to TRBJ2-1, with unresolved D. The V end was cut by 6 bases, the J end by 3 bases, with 9 bases between. There are 13 residues in the CDR3. DNA for the CDR3: TGTGCCAGCAGCCGCCGACACTACAATGAGCAGTTCTTC. The encoded protein is CASSRRHYNEQFF.

V gene TRBV19 combines with J gene TRBJ2-7; the D is unclear. The ends were cut back, 5 bases at V and 6 bases at J, with 14 bases in the middle. CDR3 length: 13 amino acids. CDR1 and CDR2 from the germline V gene are LNHDA and SQIVND (reference sequence). The CDR3 sequence: CASSQVPLSEQYF. The CDR3, as DNA: TGTGCCAGTAGTCAGGTCCCCCTAAGCGAGCAGTACTTC.

V gene TRBV2 combines with J gene TRBJ2-7; D gene ambiguous. The germline CDR1 and CDR2 sequences are SNHLY and FYNNEI. With 7 bases removed from V and 1 base from J, the gap between germline ends came to 8 bases. This CDR3 has 12 residues. CDR3 region: CASISSSYEQYF. CDR3 in DNA: TGTGCCAGCATTAGCAGTTCCTACGAGCAGTACTTC.

This clone is a singleton in its sample. This sequence joins TRBV12-5 and TRBJ1-1, with D possibly being TRBD1 (5 bases). The CDR3 is 13 residues long. The V end lost 0 bases, the J end lost 7 bases, and 9 bases lay between the germline ends. Germline V gene lookup returns CDR1 LGHNT and CDR2 FRNRAP. The CDR3 sequence: CASGLVRRGEAFF. CDR3 in DNA: TGTGCTAGTGGTTTGGTAAGAAGGGGTGAAGCTTTCTTT.

The chain recombines TRBV30 with TRBJ1-3; no definite D call. From germline, CDR1 is GTSNPN and CDR2 SVGIG (reference sequence). V was trimmed by 3 bases and J by 4 bases, leaving 10 bases between them. The CDR3 extends over 13 amino acids. The CDR3 region is CAWSAGVGNTIYF. For the CDR3, the DNA is TGTGCCTGGAGCGCCGGGGTCGGAAACACCATATATTTT.

CDR3 sequence (DNA): TGCGCCAGCAGCCAATCCTCGGGAAGCTACAATGAGCAGTTCTTC. As protein: CASSQSSGSYNEQFF. The J gene is TRBJ2-1, the V gene TRBV4-3; weak D call: TRBD2 (5 bases). This CDR3 has 15 amino acids. The germline gives CDR1 LGHNA, CDR2 YSLEER. The V and J ends lost 2 bases and 3 bases respectively, with 11 bases between them.

The rearrangement uses TRBV5-8 and TRBJ2-1; 7 positions match TRBD1. This CDR3 is built from 18 residues. Germline V gene sequence: CDR1 SGHTS, CDR2 YDEGEE. V shed 0 bases and J 4 bases; nucleotides not matched to a gene: 13. This CDR3 reads CASSLVVGTGVDYNEQFF. The CDR3 DNA is TGTGCCAGCAGCTTGGTCGTGGGCACAGGGGTAGATTACAATGAGCAGTTCTTC.